These 4 T cell receptor beta chains came from one sample sequenced in a study of T-cell memory formation after mild COVID-19. One entry per CDR3 protein results from TCRdb running MiXCR on the 5' RACE reads. There are 210,000 or so distinct CDR3 sequences in the sample; around 16% occur only once, and 2% to 3% lies in the top ten. The sample comprised PBMCs or a T cell subset sorted from them (not recorded which). All receptors derive from an adult woman who had mild COVID-19 (a few samples of this study predate the infection). Cell type and time point are not known.

In this sample, this clonotype turned up a few times. J is TRBJ1-5 and V is TRBV6-2 or TRBV6-3; tentative D call: TRBD1 (6 bases). Germline lookup yields CDR1 MNHEY and CDR2 SVGEGT. Trimming took off 1 base at V and 7 bases at J, with 17 bases between the two ends. The CDR3 sequence is 16 residues long. The chain's CDR3 is CASSYFPMTGIQPQHF. DNA for the CDR3: TGTGCCAGCAGTTACTTTCCGATGACAGGAATACAGCCCCAGCATTTT.

This clonotype has only a few counts. V gene TRBV5-4 combines with J gene TRBJ1-2; D remains unclear. The CDR3 extends over 12 amino acids. Deletions cut 4 bases from V and 5 bases from J, with 9 bases between. Germline V gives CDR1 SGHNT, CDR2 YYREEE (reference sequence). The CDR3 is CASSTGPYGYTF. The CDR3 nucleotides are TGTGCCAGCAGCACGGGCCCGTATGGCTACACCTTC. Supplemented by reference TRBV5-4 and TRBJ1-2, the full variable domain reads ETGVTQSPTHLIKTRGQQVTLRCSSQSGHNTVSWYQQALGQGPQFIFQYYREEENGRGNFPPRFSGLQFPNYSSELNVNALELDDSALYLCASSTGPYGYTFGSGTRLTVV.

This clonotype was counted between two and nine times. The chain has TRBV6-1 and TRBJ1-2; 8 nucleotides line up with TRBD1. Germline V CDR1 and CDR2: MNHNS, SASEGT. Unmatched junction bases numbered 8, after V lost 5 bases and J lost 6 bases. The CDR3 loop spans 14 amino acids. CDR3 DNA sequence: TGTGCCAGCAGTCCAACCAGGACAGGGCATGGCTACACCTTC. It translates to CASSPTRTGHGYTF.

This clonotype came up a few times. The chain links TRBV29-1 to TRBJ2-5, with no clear D. V shed 1 base and J shed 6 bases, with 12 bases lying between them. There are 13 residues in the CDR3. Per the germline V gene, CDR1 is SQVTM and CDR2 is ANQGSEA. The CDR3 sequence: CSVEAPLTKTQYF. CDR3 bases: TGCAGCGTTGAAGCCCCCCTAACAAAGACCCAGTACTTC.